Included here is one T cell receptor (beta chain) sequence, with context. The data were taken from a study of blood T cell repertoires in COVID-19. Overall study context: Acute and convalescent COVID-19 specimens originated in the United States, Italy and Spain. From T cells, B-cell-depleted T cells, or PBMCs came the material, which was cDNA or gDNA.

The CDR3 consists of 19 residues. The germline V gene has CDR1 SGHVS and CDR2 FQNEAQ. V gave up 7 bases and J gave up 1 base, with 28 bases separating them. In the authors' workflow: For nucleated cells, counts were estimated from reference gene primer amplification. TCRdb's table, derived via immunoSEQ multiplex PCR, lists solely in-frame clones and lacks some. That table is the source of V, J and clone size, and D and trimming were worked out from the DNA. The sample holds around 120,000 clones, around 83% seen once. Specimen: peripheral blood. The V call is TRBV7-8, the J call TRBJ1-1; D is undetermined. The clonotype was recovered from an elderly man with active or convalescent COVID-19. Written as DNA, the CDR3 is TGTGCCAGCACCGACCTCGATAGGGTCAGGAGGGCAGGGAACACTGAAGCTTTCTTT. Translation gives CASTDLDRVRRAGNTEAFF.